A selection of T cell receptor beta chains follows, all from one sample in a study of T-cell reconstitution after alpha-beta-depleted transplantation in children. TCRdb called the PCR reads again in MiXCR, with one record for every CDR3 protein. The data contain about 300,000 distinct CDR3 sequences, roughly 7.8% of them seen just once; the ten biggest clones take up around 9.8%. The input for sequencing was peripheral blood, taken 360 days after TCRalphabeta/CD19-depleted stem cell transplant. The source of these receptors is a female patient aged 2-15 years who had a stem cell transplant for Fanconi anemia, so the T cells may come from the graft donor. CDR3s include the opening cysteine and the closing phenylalanine or tryptophan. Each record gives: J gene, clone size, D gene, V gene, CDR3 DNA, CDR3 protein. The D gene is left open where the match is weak. Rows give clone size only sometimes, using once, few, many, or a class for an expanded clone.

>TRBJ2-2|few|-|TRBV11-2
TGTGCCAGCATCACCCTAGGAGAGGAGATGACCGGGGAGCTGTTTTTT
CASITLGEEMTGELFF
>TRBJ2-1|few|TRBD2|TRBV30
TGTGCCTGGAGGTCTTGGACTAGCGGTTACAATGAGCAGTTCTTC
CAWRSWTSGYNEQFF
>TRBJ1-6|-|TRBD1|TRBV11-2
TGTGCCAGCAGCTTAGGACAGGGGGCTAAATCACCCCTCCACTTT
CASSLGQGAKSPLHF
>TRBJ1-6|-|-|TRBV28
TGTGCCAGCACGGTTCAAGGAGGGGGTGGACCCGGTAATTCACCCCTCCACTTT
CASTVQGGGGPGNSPLHF
>TRBJ2-1|few|-|TRBV13
TGTGCCAGCAGCGCTGGGGGTTCCAATGAGCAGTTCTTC
CASSAGGSNEQFF
>TRBJ2-1|-|TRBD2|TRBV5-1
TGCGCCAGCAGCCGGGGACTAGCGACCGCGGCGGGTGAGCAGTTCTTC
CASSRGLATAAGEQFF
>TRBJ1-1|few|-|TRBV20-1
TGCAGTGCTGTCCGGGGGGAAGGTGAAGCTTTCTTT
CSAVRGEGEAFF
>TRBJ2-7|many|-|TRBV12-3/TRBV12-4
TGTGCCAGCAGTTGGGGTGGGGCCGAGCAGTACTTC
CASSWGGAEQYF
>TRBJ2-1|many|TRBD2|TRBV29-1
TGCAGCGTTGACGGCGGGGGAATTAATGAGCAGTTCTTC
CSVDGGGINEQFF
>TRBJ1-1|-|-|TRBV5-1
TGCGCCAGCAGCTTGGTCCCAGAGACTGAAGCTTTCTTT
CASSLVPETEAFF
>TRBJ1-4|few|-|TRBV5-1
TGCGCCAACCCAACCCCCTCGGCAGCTTTAGCAACTAATGAAAAACTGTTTTTT
CANPTPSAALATNEKLFF
>TRBJ1-2|many|TRBD1|TRBV6-1
TGTGCCAGCAGACCCACAGGGGGCGTGATCTATGGCTACACCTTC
CASRPTGGVIYGYTF
>TRBJ2-7|-|-|TRBV2
TGTGCCAGCACGGACAGTGGGGCCTACGAGCAGTACTTC
CASTDSGAYEQYF
>TRBJ2-3|many|TRBD1|TRBV15
TGTGCCACCAGCAGATACAGGGGATTCAGCACAGATACGCAGTATTTT
CATSRYRGFSTDTQYF
>TRBJ1-5|many|TRBD1|TRBV24-1
TGTGCCACCAGGGGACAGGGGTTCAATCAGCCCCAGCATTTT
CATRGQGFNQPQHF
>TRBJ2-1|-|TRBD2|TRBV3-1
TGTGCCAGCAGCCAACTGGCCAGCGGGATTAGCAATGAGCAGTTCTTC
CASSQLASGISNEQFF
>TRBJ2-2|-|-|TRBV20-1
TGCAGTGCTAGTGGGGGGGCGGACACCGGGGAGCTGTTTTTT
CSASGGADTGELFF
>TRBJ1-3|few|-|TRBV7-9
TGTGCCAGCAGCTTAGGACGGAGATACTCTGGAAACACCATATATTTT
CASSLGRRYSGNTIYF
>TRBJ2-7|-|-|TRBV5-1
TGCGCCAGCAGCGGGCTCAGGGGGGGCTACGAGCAGTACTTC
CASSGLRGGYEQYF
>TRBJ2-3|-|-|TRBV7-8
TGTGCCAGCAGCTTATCTAGATTTTTATCGGGCAGGGACGGAGATACGCAGTATTTT
CASSLSRFLSGRDGDTQYF
>TRBJ2-7|many|-|TRBV20-1
TGCAGCGGGTCCCCGACAGGATCCTACGAGCAGTACTTC
CSGSPTGSYEQYF
>TRBJ2-3|few|-|TRBV20-1
TGCAGTGCTAGCAGAAGCACAGATACGCAGTATTTT
CSASRSTDTQYF
>TRBJ2-3|few|TRBD2|TRBV4-2
TGTGCCAGCAGCCAAGAAGGGATGAGCGGGGGACGAGTATCGACGCAGTATTTT
CASSQEGMSGGRVSTQYF